The sequence of this T cell receptor beta chain was determined in a study of blood T cell repertoires in COVID-19. The overall study: Spain, Italy and the United States supplied samples that represented acute and convalescent COVID-19. The analysed material was cDNA or gDNA that came from T cells, B-cell-depleted T cells, or PBMCs.

The germline V gene has CDR1 SNHLY and CDR2 FYNNEI. The V and J ends lost 6 bases and 3 bases, in that order; junction bases with no gene match: 6. This CDR3 region has 15 residues. In the original processing: Researchers report that nucleated cell counts were estimated from reference gene primer amplification. Some clones are missing from TCRdb's copy, which holds only in-frame ones; the method was immunoSEQ multiplex PCR. Clone size and the V and J calls come from that table; the DNA yielded D and trimming. The sample includes hundreds of thousands of clones, approximately 86% seen only once; the top ten take 1.3% to 1.5%.

The genes are TRBV2 and TRBJ1-5, with 9 nucleotides matching TRBD1. Source material: peripheral blood. The sequence derives from an elderly man with acute or convalescent COVID-19. The CDR3: CASRGGQGHNQPQHF. Written as DNA, the CDR3 is TGTGCCAGCAGGGGGGGACAGGGTCACAATCAGCCCCAGCATTTT. Together with reference TRBV2 and TRBJ1-5, the CDR3 gives the full variable domain: EPEVTQTPSHQVTQMGQEVILRCVPISNHLYFYWYRQILGQKVEFLVSFYNNEISEKSEIFDDQFSVERPDGSNFTLKIRSTKLEDSAMYFCASRGGQGHNQPQHFGDGTRLSIL.